This T cell receptor beta chain was found in a study of identical twins. Regarding the study as a whole: An excess of low generation probability was shown by twin-shared out-of-frame alpha sequences. Out-of-frame TCR alpha sharing in monozygotic twins exceeded recombination model predictions. Clonotypes of the beta chain that were abundant in cord blood carried fewer insertions (memory repertoires showed none).

A remark on this clonotype: The antigen is unknown.

Trimming took 3 bases from V and 9 from J, leaving 13 bases between them. Germline loops: CDR1 SGHDN, CDR2 FVKESK. This CDR3 spans 13 amino acids. TCRdb re-derived calls from the 5' RACE reads in MiXCR, one entry per CDR3 protein. The sample includes roughly 700,000 distinct CDR3 sequences, 8.5% to 9% of them seen just once. This sample also belongs to another study, concerning yellow fever vaccine responses in identical twins. This second study notes: Twins' vaccine T cell response reportedly gave the appearance of partial convergence and partial personalization.

The sequenced material came from PBMCs. J is TRBJ2-3 and V is TRBV14; D gene ambiguous. The TCR sequence derives from a woman under 30 in good health. The CDR3 region is CASSHRSAGTQYF. The CDR3 DNA is TGTGCCAGCAGCCACCGATCAGCTGGCACGCAGTATTTT.